The subject of this entry is one T cell receptor (beta chain). The antigen remains unidentified. CDR1 and CDR2 from the germline V gene are MGHRA and YSYEKL. CDR3 length: 16 residues. V lost 3 bases and J lost 1; bases outside the gene matches: 7. Selected positively for CCR7 and CD45RO-negative, naive CD8 cells excluded terminally differentiated effector memory CD45RA+ cells. The source of the sample is a study of shared clonotypes between healthy human individuals. Study-wide background: Three CD4 naive, three CD4 memory, two CD8 naive and one CD8 memory plate were used per donor.

The assay was immunoSEQ multiplex PCR, and TCRdb's table has in-frame clones only and misses some. The table includes about 680,000 clones, about 90% detected once. Findings and caveats of the study: On the whole, naive subsets had larger estimated richness than memory subsets had.

This sequence joins TRBV4-1 and TRBJ2-7; TRBD2 aligns across 9 bases. The receptor was isolated from a man younger than 40 in good health. Input material: naive CD8+ T cells sorted from blood. The CDR3 protein is CASSQGPGLASYEQYF. For the CDR3, the DNA is TGCGCCAGCAGCCAGGGTCCGGGACTAGCTTCCTACGAGCAGTACTTC.